The sequence of this TCR beta chain was determined in a study of monozygotic twins with inflammatory bowel disease. Study-level findings and limits: Patient repertoires may have gained variability from differing immunosuppressive treatments. Among IBD patients, fewer clonotypes were shared with others than among healthy twins, especially with disease activity.

Isolation of total RNA was performed on whole blood, with no prior T cell sorting. Every TCR library consumed approximately 3,500 ng of total RNA. TCRdb reprocessed the 5' RACE reads and stores each CDR3 protein as one record, lacking DNA. Its table lists over 150,000 distinct CDR3 sequences. As to this clonotype: The antigen remains undetermined.

This CDR3 contains 16 residues. CDR1 is SGHVS and CDR2 is FQNEAQ in the germline V gene. The sample comprised blood. This rearrangement joins TRBV7-8 to TRBJ1-6. The source is a human donor with ulcerative colitis or Crohn's disease, or a healthy co-twin of an affected twin (not recorded which). The CDR3 sequence: CASSLGGGWVGSPLHF.